The following is a T cell receptor (beta chain) sequence with its context. Its target is unknown. This specimen belongs to a study of graft-versus-host responses after intestinal transplantation. Overall study: Tacrolimus plus steroids were given to all recipients for approximately 3 years, preceded by anti-thymocyte globulin induction.

Repertoires were generated with immunoSEQ multiplex PCR, while TCRdb's copy carries only in-frame clones and drops some. The profile shows 3,000 to 4,500 clones, around 77% of them singletons. Graft tissue was processed to release intraepithelial and lamina propria lymphocytes. Study-wide results and limits: With peak circulating GvH clone levels came an association with early post-transplant HvG declines.

The CDR3 is 13 residues long. Trimming removed 3 bases at V and 10 bases at J, with 15 bases between. Germline V CDR1 and CDR2: MNHEY, SMNVEV (reference sequence). Material: ileum tissue, obtained about 1,000 days after intestinal transplantation. The chain uses TRBV27 and TRBJ1-2, with D possibly being TRBD1 (5 bases). The sequence was collected from a human patient who received an intestinal transplant, so some T cells may come from the graft donor. CDR3 nucleotides: TGTGCCAGCAGTTTTAACACGGGGGATGACTACACCTTC. Translated: CASSFNTGDDYTF.